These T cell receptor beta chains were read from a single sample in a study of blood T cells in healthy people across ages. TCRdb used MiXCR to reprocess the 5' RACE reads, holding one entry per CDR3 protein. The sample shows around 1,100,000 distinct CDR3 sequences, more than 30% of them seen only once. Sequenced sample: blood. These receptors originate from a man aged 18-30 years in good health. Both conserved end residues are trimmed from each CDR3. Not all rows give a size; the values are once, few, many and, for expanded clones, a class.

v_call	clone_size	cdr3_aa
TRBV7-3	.	ASSPKGKTDTQY
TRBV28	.	ASSLSVGEANTDTQY
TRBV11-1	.	ASGGGFSYNEQF
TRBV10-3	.	AISVDKNTEAF
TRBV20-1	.	SARIDRKVSETQY
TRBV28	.	ASYPIQGVITGELF
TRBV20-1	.	SASTPSRDYGYT
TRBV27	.	ASSWESYTNNEQY
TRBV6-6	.	ASSYSAGEPIYGYT
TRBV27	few	ASRRDRVNTGELF
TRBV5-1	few	ASSFNRGGDEKLF
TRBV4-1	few	ASSLTGTGIYNEQF
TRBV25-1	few	ASSESGAGRVNYGYT
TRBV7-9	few	ASSHIRGQGRDEQF
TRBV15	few	ATSRDRARAVDYGYT
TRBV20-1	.	SARNRDHGYT
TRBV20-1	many	SAVTGGAPQNEQF
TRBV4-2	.	ASSPETGSPYEQY
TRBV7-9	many	ASRPSNNEQF
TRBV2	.	ASRKGGGSYNEQF
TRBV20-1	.	SARGRTGYDGTEAF
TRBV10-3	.	AIGELADEQF
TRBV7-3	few	ASSQGGERFYGYT
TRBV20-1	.	SASNSSYNEQY
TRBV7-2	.	ASSLDRVSTDTQY
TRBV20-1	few	SAFATGELF
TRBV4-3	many	ASSQVPNTQY
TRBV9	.	ASSARTDGGTEAF
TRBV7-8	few	ASSGTGSTQPQH
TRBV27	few	ASSPVGRNNQPQH
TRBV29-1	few	SARQGVNTGELF
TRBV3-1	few	ASSQGAGDTQY
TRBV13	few	ASSPPIIAKDNEQF
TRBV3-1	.	ASSQVSLAAANTGELF
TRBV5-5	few	ASSLDGRGEETQY
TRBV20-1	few	SARGGGALDTQY
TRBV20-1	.	RATGQGNEKLF
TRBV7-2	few	ASSSHLTGSMNTEAF
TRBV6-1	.	ASRSQINSNYGYT
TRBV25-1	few	ASRAGETQY
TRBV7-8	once	ASSSGQGLDSPLH
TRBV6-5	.	ASSYGIKENTEAF